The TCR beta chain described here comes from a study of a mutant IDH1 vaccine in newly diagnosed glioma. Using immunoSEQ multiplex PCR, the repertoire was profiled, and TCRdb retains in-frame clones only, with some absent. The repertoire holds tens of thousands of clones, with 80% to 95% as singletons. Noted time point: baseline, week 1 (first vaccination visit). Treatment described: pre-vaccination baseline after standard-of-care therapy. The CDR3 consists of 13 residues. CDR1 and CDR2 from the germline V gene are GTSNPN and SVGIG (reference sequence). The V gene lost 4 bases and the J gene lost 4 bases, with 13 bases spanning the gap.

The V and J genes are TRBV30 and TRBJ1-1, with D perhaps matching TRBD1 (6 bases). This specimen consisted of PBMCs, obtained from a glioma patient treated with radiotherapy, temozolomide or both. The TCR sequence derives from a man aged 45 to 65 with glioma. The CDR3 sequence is CAWNLKGVTEAFF. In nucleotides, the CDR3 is TGTGCCTGGAACCTTAAGGGGGTCACTGAAGCTTTCTTT.